These 29 T cell receptor beta chains came from one sample sequenced in a study of long-term antiretroviral therapy in people with HIV. Version v3.0 of the immunoSEQ assay was performed at survey level. Some clones are missing from TCRdb's copy, which holds only in-frame ones; the method was immunoSEQ multiplex PCR. This sample has about 22,000 clones, with more than 70% found just once. Sequencing was performed on unsorted PBMCs, taken 0.6 years after starting antiretroviral therapy. The origin of the receptors is a man between 60 and 70 years old with HIV.

The chain employs TRBV7-6 and TRBJ2-7; TRBD2 matches at 8 bases. V lost 7 bases to trimming and J lost 4 bases; unmatched junction nucleotides: 9. The germline V gene has CDR1 SGHVS and CDR2 FNYEAQ. This CDR3 spans 14 amino acids. The CDR3 sequence is CASTPGGRGYEQYF. The CDR3, as DNA: TGTGCCAGCACCCCGGGGGGGAGGGGTTACGAGCAGTACTTC.

The chain carries TRBV10-2 and TRBJ2-2; possible D gene TRBD1, 5 bases. Trimming shortened V by 3 bases and J by 2 bases, and 13 bases separated the two germline ends. CDR1 is WSHSY, CDR2 SAAADI, per germline. This CDR3 spans 16 amino acids. CDR3 nucleotide sequence: TGCGCCAGCAGTGAATTAACAGGTCGCAACACCGGGGAGCTGTTTTTT. Translated: CASSELTGRNTGELFF.

The chain combines TRBV4-3 with TRBJ2-1; D is unclear. CDR3 size: 14 residues. Trimming removed 0 bases at V and 15 bases at J, with 18 bases between. Germline assignment: CDR1 LGHNA and CDR2 YSLEER. The CDR3 DNA is TGCGCCAGCAGCCAAGATCTAACCCCCCGGTCGCGGTTCTTC. It encodes CASSQDLTPRSRFF.

The gene calls are TRBV7-9 and TRBJ2-2; TRBD2 aligns across 14 bases. This CDR3 region has 18 residues. Germline values: CDR1 SEHNR, CDR2 FQNEAQ (reference sequence). The ends lost 6 bases at V and 3 bases at J; junction bases unmatched: 9. CDR3 sequence: CASSSGLAGAGDTGELFF. CDR3 sequence (DNA): TGTGCCAGCAGTTCGGGACTAGCGGGGGCGGGAGACACCGGGGAGCTGTTTTTT.

J is TRBJ2-1 and V is TRBV2; TRBD2 matches at 8 bases. There are 18 residues in the CDR3. Germline V gene lookup returns CDR1 SNHLY and CDR2 FYNNEI. The junction had 16 bases not matched to a gene; V was cut back by 1 base and J by 8 bases. The chain's CDR3 is CASSEGEVAGGFIDEQFF. The CDR3, as DNA: TGTGCCAGCAGTGAAGGGGAGGTGGCGGGAGGTTTTATTGATGAGCAGTTCTTC.

The chain employs TRBV7-8 and TRBJ1-1; 8 bases are shared with TRBD1. V shed 3 bases, J shed 0 bases, and the junction held 0 bases outside the gene matches. CDR1 is SGHVS and CDR2 is FQNEAQ in the germline V gene. This CDR3 spans 14 amino acids. The DNA of the CDR3 is TGTGCCAGCAGCTTGACAGGGGTGAACACTGAAGCTTTCTTT. Translating gives CASSLTGVNTEAFF.

The chain couples TRBV5-4 to TRBJ1-2; 7 bases agree with TRBD1. Germline assignment: CDR1 SGHNT and CDR2 YYREEE (reference sequence). This CDR3 contains 13 residues. The trim removed 7 bases at V and 8 bases at J, leaving 11 bases unmatched. CDR3 amino acids: CASQVQGSNGYTF. CDR3 DNA sequence: TGTGCCAGCCAAGTACAGGGGAGCAACGGCTACACCTTC.

The chain recombines TRBV9 with TRBJ2-2; possible D gene TRBD1, 5 bases. The CDR3 sequence is 15 residues long. The V end was cut by 0 bases, the J end by 7 bases, with 13 bases between. CDR1 SGDLS and CDR2 YYNGEE come from the germline V gene. CDR3: CASSVGAGPGGELFF. CDR3 sequence (DNA): TGTGCCAGCAGCGTAGGTGCAGGGCCTGGCGGGGAGCTGTTTTTT.

This clone was seen a single time. This chain joins TRBV6-4 and TRBJ2-2; 8 positions match TRBD1. Germline assignment: CDR1 MRHNA and CDR2 SNTAGT. This CDR3 comprises 14 residues. Trimming cost V 5 bases and J 4 bases; bases outside gene matches: 3. The CDR3 loop reads CASSSDRVTGELFF. CDR3 in DNA: TGTGCCAGCAGTTCGGACAGGGTCACCGGGGAGCTGTTTTTT.

This chain links TRBV7-3 with TRBJ1-1; the D is unclear. With 0 bases removed from V and 5 bases from J, the gap between germline ends came to 13 bases. This CDR3 is 15 amino acids long. Germline V gives CDR1 SGHTA, CDR2 FQGTGA. CDR3 sequence (DNA): TGTGCCAGCAGCTTAACAGGCACCCCGTGGACTGAAGCTTTCTTT. It is translated as CASSLTGTPWTEAFF.

This clone appeared a single time. The chain joins TRBV6-5 to TRBJ2-7; 11 bases line up with TRBD1. CDR1 and CDR2 (germline): MNHEY, SVGAGI. V was pared by 5 bases and J by 3 bases, with 0 bases of the junction left unmatched. This CDR3 spans 13 amino acids. CDR3 loop: CASSGTGGYEQYF. The CDR3 DNA sequence: TGTGCCAGCAGTGGGACAGGGGGCTACGAGCAGTACTTC.

The J gene is TRBJ1-1, the V gene TRBV5-1; TRBD1 might be the D (5 bases). V lost 2 bases and J lost 4, with 12 bases in between. Germline loops: CDR1 SGHRS, CDR2 YFSETQ. This CDR3 comprises 14 residues. The CDR3, as DNA: TGCGCCAGCAGCTTTCAGGGTTCGTCCACTGAAGCTTTCTTT. Translated: CASSFQGSSTEAFF.

The rearrangement links TRBV19 to TRBJ1-5, with D possibly matching TRBD1 (5 bases). Germline V gene sequence: CDR1 LNHDA, CDR2 SQIVND (reference sequence). Trimming took off 4 bases at V and 6 bases at J, with 10 bases between the two ends. The CDR3 is made up of 13 amino acids. CDR3 nucleotide sequence: TGTGCCAGTAGTACGCAGGGCCGTCAGCCCCAGCATTTT. This codes for CASSTQGRQPQHF.

J is TRBJ2-5 and V is TRBV7-2; TRBD2 agrees at 10 bases. The CDR3 is 17 amino acids. Germline CDR1 is SGHTA and CDR2 is FQGNSA. V lost 1 base and J lost 6; bases outside the gene matches: 11. The CDR3 loop is CASSLDGASGGGKTQYF. CDR3 DNA sequence: TGTGCCAGCAGCTTAGATGGGGCTAGCGGGGGTGGCAAGACCCAGTACTTC.

The chain has TRBV27 and TRBJ1-1; D remains ambiguous. V lost 10 bases and J lost 1, with 13 bases in between. Germline-derived CDR1 and CDR2 are MNHEY and SMNVEV (reference sequence). CDR3 length equals 13 residues. The CDR3 DNA reads as TGTGCCACCTCCGAATGGGCGAACACTGAAGCTTTCTTT. This encodes CATSEWANTEAFF.

The V gene is TRBV30, the J gene TRBJ2-2; perhaps TRBD2 as D (5 bases). V was clipped by 8 bases and J by 4 bases, with 11 bases between them. Germline CDR1 GTSNPN, CDR2 SVGIG (reference sequence). The CDR3 runs to 12 residues. Here the CDR3 reads CASPRGTGELFF. For the CDR3, the DNA is TGTGCCAGCCCTCGGGGCACCGGGGAGCTGTTTTTT.

The V gene is TRBV29-1, the J gene TRBJ2-7; a possible D gene is TRBD2 (5 bases). The V gene's germline CDR1 is SQVTM and CDR2 ANQGSEA. Trimming left V 4 bases short and J 3 bases short, with 13 bases between. The CDR3 runs to 13 residues. The CDR3 nucleotides read TGCAGCGTTGTAAAGGGCGAGGGCTACGAGCAGTACTTC. Residues: CSVVKGEGYEQYF.

The sample holds a few counts of this clone. The rearrangement joins TRBV4-3 to TRBJ2-5, with 9 bases identical to TRBD2. Trimming removed 0 bases from V and 5 bases from J; junction bases left unmatched: 10. Germline loops: CDR1 LGHNA, CDR2 YSLEER. The CDR3 has 17 amino acids. The CDR3 DNA follows: TGCGCCAGCAGCCAAGATCCCCGCGGGGGGGCCCGGGAGACCCAGTACTTC. Residues: CASSQDPRGGARETQYF.

The V call is TRBV4-1, the J call TRBJ1-2; 7 bases are a match to TRBD1. The germline V gene has CDR1 MGHRA and CDR2 YSYEKL. There are 14 residues in the CDR3. V lost 4 bases, J lost 5 bases, and 7 bases stayed unmatched. This CDR3 is CASSLQTGPYGYTF. CDR3 sequence (DNA): TGCGCCAGCAGCCTCCAGACAGGGCCTTATGGCTACACCTTC.

This rearrangement joins TRBV4-1 to TRBJ2-1, with 10 bases identical to TRBD2. V lost 0 bases, J lost 9 bases, and 14 bases stayed unmatched. CDR1 MGHRA and CDR2 YSYEKL come from the germline V gene. The CDR3 has 18 amino acids. CDR3 in amino acids: CASSQELERGGRVGEQFF. The CDR3 DNA reads TGCGCCAGCAGCCAAGAGCTCGAGCGGGGGGGGCGTGTCGGTGAGCAGTTCTTC.

The chain employs TRBV25-1 and TRBJ1-1; 8 bases are a match to TRBD1. Unmatched junction bases numbered 9, after V lost 3 bases and J lost 3 bases. The CDR3 sequence is 16 residues long. The V gene's germline CDR1 is MGHDK and CDR2 SYGVNS. The CDR3 protein is CASSDNLGRGHTEAFF. The CDR3 DNA sequence: TGTGCCAGCAGTGATAATCTGGGCAGGGGGCACACTGAAGCTTTCTTT.

The rearrangement links TRBV18 to TRBJ1-6; 9 nucleotides match TRBD1. This CDR3 spans 16 amino acids. The junction had 8 bases not matched to a gene; V was cut back by 3 bases and J by 8 bases. In germline, CDR1 is KGHSH, CDR2 LQKENI. DNA of the CDR3: TGTGCCAGCTCACCGTCTGCGGGACAGGGAGATTCACCCCTCCACTTT. Its translation: CASSPSAGQGDSPLHF.

This chain joins TRBV7-9 and TRBJ2-4; 8 bases line up with TRBD1. CDR1 and CDR2 from the germline V gene are SEHNR and FQNEAQ (reference sequence). V gave up 8 bases and J gave up 4 bases; unmatched junction bases: 4. This CDR3 region has 13 residues. CDR3: CASLRTGKNIQYF. The CDR3 coding sequence is TGTGCCAGCCTTCGGACAGGGAAAAACATTCAGTACTTC.

In its sample, this clone ranks as medium-sized (0.01 to 0.1%). V gene TRBV10-1 combines with J gene TRBJ2-1, with no clear D. Germline V gives CDR1 WNHNN, CDR2 SYGVQD (reference sequence). The CDR3 consists of 12 residues. Trimming cost V 6 bases and J 6 bases, with 9 bases left between them. In DNA form, the CDR3 reads TGCGCCAGCAGAGACCTATCCAATGAGCAGTTCTTC. Protein: CASRDLSNEQFF.

J is TRBJ1-2 and V is TRBV7-2, with D perhaps TRBD1 (6 bases). CDR1 and CDR2 from the germline V gene are SGHTA and FQGNSA. V was clipped by 6 bases and J by 3 bases, with 11 bases between them. There are 13 residues in the CDR3. CDR3 coding DNA: TGTGCCAGCAGGGGCAGGGGAGACTATGGCTACACCTTC. As protein: CASRGRGDYGYTF.

The gene calls are TRBV5-6 and TRBJ2-5; D remains ambiguous. This CDR3 has 12 residues. Germline V gene sequence: CDR1 SGHDT, CDR2 YYEEEE. Trimming left V 4 bases short and J 5 bases short, with 9 bases between. CDR3 protein: CASSLVTETQYF. The CDR3, as DNA: TGTGCCAGCAGCCTGGTCACGGAGACCCAGTACTTC.

The V call is TRBV29-1, the J call TRBJ2-1; a possible D gene is TRBD1 (5 bases). The CDR3 length is 12 residues. V gave up 4 bases and J gave up 9 bases, with 13 bases separating them. Germline lookup yields CDR1 SQVTM and CDR2 ANQGSEA. The CDR3 loop reads CSVGLSGIEQFF. CDR3 DNA sequence: TGCAGCGTTGGGTTATCAGGGATTGAGCAGTTCTTC.

This clone came up a few times. The chain employs TRBV18 and TRBJ1-2; 9 positions match TRBD1. The trim removed 3 bases at V and 8 bases at J, leaving 7 bases unmatched. Germline assignment: CDR1 KGHSH and CDR2 LQKENI. The CDR3 covers 14 residues. CDR3 DNA: TGTGCCAGCTCACCCGGGACAGGGCTCGGCGGCTACACCTTC. Translating it yields CASSPGTGLGGYTF.

The rearrangement joins TRBV5-1 to TRBJ1-1, with unresolved D. Germline CDR1 SGHRS, CDR2 YFSETQ. Trimming took 5 bases from V and 5 from J, leaving 13 bases between them. The CDR3 runs 13 residues. The CDR3 sequence: CASRGLLGTEAFF. CDR3 nucleotide sequence: TGCGCCAGCAGGGGGTTATTGGGGACTGAAGCTTTCTTT.